Presented here are 28 T cell receptor beta chains from one specimen sequenced in a study of blood T cell repertoires in COVID-19. TCRdb's copy holds only in-frame clones and misses some; the assay was immunoSEQ multiplex PCR. The repertoire consists of about 92,000 clones, with roughly 89% occurring once and the leading ten covering around 20%. Sequencing was carried out using peripheral blood. These receptors originate from a woman aged 55-69 years with COVID-19, enrolled during active disease.

The chain is built from TRBV28 and TRBJ2-5; TRBD2 agrees at 12 bases. The V segment lost 3 bases and the J segment 6 bases; nucleotides outside the gene matches: 8. CDR3 length: 16 residues. Germline CDR1 is MDHEN and CDR2 is SYDVKM. The chain's CDR3 is CASSLVLAGGRKTQYF. CDR3 in DNA: TGTGCCAGCAGTTTGGTTCTAGCGGGGGGGCGGAAGACCCAGTACTTC.

The CDR3 sequence is CASSPGAVDEQFF. CDR3 coding DNA: TGCGCCAGCAGCCCAGGGGCGGTCGATGAGCAGTTCTTC. This chain uses TRBV5-1 with TRBJ2-1, with a weak D call TRBD1 (6 bases). The V and J ends lost 4 bases and 8 bases respectively, with 13 bases between them. CDR1 is SGHRS and CDR2 is YFSETQ in the germline V gene. The CDR3 loop spans 13 amino acids.

The chain uses TRBV18 and TRBJ2-7, with 8 nucleotides matching TRBD1. Germline values: CDR1 KGHSH, CDR2 LQKENI. The junction had 6 bases not matched to a gene; V was cut back by 4 bases and J by 1 base. CDR3 length equals 15 residues. CDR3 protein: CASSLTGTGSYEQYF. In nucleotides, the CDR3 is TGTGCCAGCTCACTTACCGGGACAGGATCCTACGAGCAGTACTTC.

The chain combines TRBV5-5 with TRBJ1-4; TRBD1 matches 9 bases. Trimming removed 0 bases from V and 0 bases from J; junction bases left unmatched: 0. Germline CDR1 SGHKS, CDR2 YYEKEE (reference sequence). The CDR3 length is 16 residues. The CDR3 loop reads CASSLGQGATNEKLFF. CDR3 sequence (DNA): TGTGCCAGCAGCTTGGGACAGGGGGCAACTAATGAAAAACTGTTTTTT.

V and J are TRBV5-1 and TRBJ1-2, with D uncertain. Trimming left V 0 bases short and J 2 bases short, with 8 bases between. The germline gives CDR1 SGHRS, CDR2 YFSETQ. The CDR3 contains 14 residues. CDR3 residues: CASSLGDSNYGYTF. The DNA of the CDR3 is TGCGCCAGCAGCTTGGGCGACTCCAACTATGGCTACACCTTC.

Concerning this clone itself: Other DNA sequences of this sample code for an identical CDR3. V and J are TRBV2 and TRBJ1-2; D gene uncertain. The CDR3 spans 11 residues. Germline CDR1 and CDR2: SNHLY and FYNNEI. The V end lost 6 bases, the J end lost 5 bases, and 7 bases lay between the germline ends. The CDR3: CASRQEYGYTF. CDR3 DNA sequence: TGTGCCAGCAGGCAGGAATATGGCTACACCTTC.

Here the CDR3 reads CASSRTEIQETQYF. CDR3 nucleotides: TGTGCCAGCAGCCGAACAGAGATCCAAGAGACCCAGTACTTC. The V call is TRBV7-9, the J call TRBJ2-5; D call uncertain. V dropped 5 bases and J dropped 1 base, with 11 bases sitting between them. Germline V gives CDR1 SEHNR, CDR2 FQNEAQ (reference sequence). This CDR3 is built from 14 residues.

The genes are TRBV10-2 and TRBJ2-2, with 7 bases aligning to TRBD1. The CDR3 has 16 residues. The germline CDR1 and CDR2 sequences are WSHSY and SAAADI. J was trimmed by 3 bases and V by 6 bases; bases with no gene match: 10. CDR3 DNA sequence: TGCGCCAGCAGACAGTTCCGGGACAGAGACACCGGGGAGCTGTTTTTT. Protein product: CASRQFRDRDTGELFF.

This sequence joins TRBV30 and TRBJ1-1; unclear D gene. The germline V gene has CDR1 GTSNPN and CDR2 SVGIG (reference sequence). With 0 bases removed from V and 1 base from J, the gap between germline ends came to 12 bases. This CDR3 contains 15 residues. CDR3 in DNA: TGTGCCTGGAGTGTACACCCTTCAGGGAACACTGAAGCTTTCTTT. Its translation: CAWSVHPSGNTEAFF.

The V call is TRBV30, the J call TRBJ2-7, with 9 positions matching TRBD1. Germline V gives CDR1 GTSNPN, CDR2 SVGIG (reference sequence). Losses at the gene ends were 5 bases for V and 2 bases for J; bases not matched to a gene: 4. The CDR3 consists of 13 residues. Here the CDR3 DNA reads TGTGCCTGGTTACGACAGGGGGCCTACGAGCAGTACTTC. This gives the protein CAWLRQGAYEQYF.

This chain joins TRBV30 and TRBJ1-2, with 10 bases matching TRBD1. The germline V gene encodes CDR1 GTSNPN and CDR2 SVGIG (reference sequence). The CDR3 is made up of 15 amino acids. Trimming at V came to 3 bases and at J to 4 bases, leaving 8 bases not matched to a gene. The chain's CDR3 is CAWRPGQGPFYGYTF. The CDR3 bases are TGTGCCTGGAGACCGGGACAGGGGCCCTTCTATGGCTACACCTTC.

This clone came up once. The chain employs TRBV4-1 and TRBJ2-2; D perhaps matches TRBD1 (5 bases). V shed 1 base and J shed 6 bases, with 15 bases lying between them. The CDR3 extends over 16 amino acids. Per germline, CDR1 MGHRA and CDR2 YSYEKL. The CDR3 DNA reads as TGCGCCAGCAGCCAAGTAGGAAGGGGATCGCCCGGGGAGCTGTTTTTT. It encodes CASSQVGRGSPGELFF.

V gene TRBV7-2 combines with J gene TRBJ1-1; D is perhaps TRBD1 (6 bases). The V and J ends lost 3 bases and 2 bases respectively, with 16 bases between them. Germline lookup yields CDR1 SGHTA and CDR2 FQGNSA. The CDR3 extends over 16 amino acids. The CDR3 nucleotides read TGTGCCAGCAGCTTCCTCAGGGGCGCATCCAACACTGAAGCTTTCTTT. It codes for CASSFLRGASNTEAFF.

The chain links TRBV11-2 to TRBJ1-2; D not resolved. V was cut by 4 bases and J by 12 bases, with 15 bases left in between. The CDR3 runs to 12 residues. CDR1 and CDR2 from the germline V gene are SGHAT and FQNNGV. The CDR3 sequence is CASSSSGFTNTF. The CDR3 DNA reads TGTGCCAGCAGCTCCTCCGGGTTCACAAACACCTTC.

The J gene is TRBJ1-1, the V gene TRBV28; D is perhaps TRBD1 (6 bases). Per germline, CDR1 MDHEN and CDR2 SYDVKM. V was pared by 3 bases and J by 12 bases, with 14 bases between. This CDR3 is 12 amino acids long. CDR3 region: CASSFLHRASFF. CDR3 DNA sequence: TGTGCCAGCAGTTTTTTGCACAGGGCATCTTTCTTT.

J is TRBJ1-2 and V is TRBV29-1, with D perhaps TRBD1 (6 bases). This CDR3 has 13 amino acids. The V gene lost 4 bases and the J gene lost 2 bases, with 11 bases spanning the gap. Germline assignment: CDR1 SQVTM and CDR2 ANQGSEA. Written as DNA, the CDR3 is TGCAGCGTTGCGGGGGGGCCGAACTATGGCTACACCTTC. It encodes CSVAGGPNYGYTF. The variable domain in full, with the rest retrieved from reference TRBV29-1 and TRBJ1-2, is SAVISQKPSRDICQRGTSLTIQCQVDSQVTMMFWYRQQPGQSLTLIATANQGSEATYESGFVIDKFPISRPNLTFSTLTVSNMSPEDSSIYLCSVAGGPNYGYTFGSGTRLTVV.

The V and J genes are TRBV5-6 and TRBJ2-1; tentatively, D is TRBD1 (6 bases). V was shortened by 5 bases and J by 8 bases, with 17 bases between the two germline ends. Germline V gives CDR1 SGHDT, CDR2 YYEEEE. The CDR3 has 14 residues. The CDR3 sequence is CASRPTTGYYEQFF. For the CDR3, the DNA is TGTGCCAGCAGACCTACAACAGGGTACTATGAGCAGTTCTTC.

The rearrangement links TRBV5-1 to TRBJ2-5; 7 positions match TRBD1. Trimming cost V 0 bases and J 2 bases; bases outside gene matches: 10. This CDR3 spans 17 amino acids. Germline V CDR1 and CDR2: SGHRS, YFSETQ. The CDR3 nucleotides are TGCGCCAGCAGCTTGGGACAGGGTGGTAAGGGGCAAGAGACCCAGTACTTC. Translation gives CASSLGQGGKGQETQYF.

J is TRBJ1-5 and V is TRBV24-1; no clear D gene. From germline, CDR1 is KGHDR and CDR2 SFDVKD. CDR3 length: 14 amino acids. V was shortened by 5 bases and J by 4 bases, with 11 bases between the two germline ends. The CDR3 DNA reads TGTGCCACCAGTGGAGTCGCCGGGAATCAGCCCCAGCATTTT. It is translated as CATSGVAGNQPQHF.

The chain joins TRBV6-1 to TRBJ1-4, with D tentatively TRBD1 (5 bases). The germline V and J ends were trimmed by 4 bases and 5 bases, with 20 bases remaining between them. Germline V gene sequence: CDR1 MNHNS, CDR2 SASEGT. The CDR3 covers 17 residues. CDR3 sequence: CASSGDRKSENNEKLFF. The DNA for the CDR3 is TGTGCCAGCAGTGGAGACAGAAAAAGCGAGAACAATGAAAAACTGTTTTTT.

The gene calls are TRBV7-6 and TRBJ2-1, with TRBD1 matching over 7 bases. The CDR3 extends over 12 amino acids. Trimming cost V 4 bases and J 10 bases; bases outside gene matches: 4. The germline CDR1 and CDR2 sequences are SGHVS and FNYEAQ. The chain's CDR3 is CASSSQGREQFF. CDR3 nucleotide sequence: TGTGCCAGCAGCTCACAGGGGAGAGAGCAGTTCTTC.

The V gene is TRBV5-6, the J gene TRBJ2-2, with D possibly being TRBD2 (5 bases). Deletions cut 4 bases from V and 3 bases from J, with 16 bases between. Germline V lookup: CDR1 SGHDT, CDR2 YYEEEE. CDR3 length: 16 residues. The CDR3 bases are TGTGCCAGCAGCAGCCAGAGGGAAGCCGACACCGGGGAGCTGTTTTTT. This gives the protein CASSSQREADTGELFF.

The sample holds a few counts of this clone. This rearrangement joins TRBV19 to TRBJ2-3; 8 bases align to TRBD2. The V gene's germline CDR1 is LNHDA and CDR2 SQIVND (reference sequence). This CDR3 spans 15 amino acids. The V and J ends lost 3 bases and 1 base, in that order; junction bases with no gene match: 3. DNA of the CDR3: TGTGCCAGTAGTATCAGCGGGGGACGCACAGATACGCAGTATTTT. This translates into CASSISGGRTDTQYF.

The chain is built from TRBV19 and TRBJ1-5, with 7 nucleotides matching TRBD1. In germline, CDR1 is LNHDA, CDR2 SQIVND (reference sequence). The CDR3 is 12 residues long. Germline trimming cut 9 bases from V and 6 bases from J; bases unmatched to any gene: 5. The DNA for the CDR3 is TGTGCCAGCGGGACAGTCTCTCAGCCCCAGCATTTT. Its protein product is CASGTVSQPQHF.

The chain recombines TRBV15 with TRBJ1-4; 7 positions match TRBD1. J lost 5 bases, V lost 5 bases, and 14 bases had no gene match. In germline, CDR1 is LNHNV, CDR2 YYDKDF (reference sequence). The CDR3 sequence is 17 residues long. The CDR3 DNA reads TGTGCCACCAGCCCAAAAGTTGAGACAGGGCACAATGAAAAACTGTTTTTT. This gives the protein CATSPKVETGHNEKLFF.

V is TRBV9 and J is TRBJ1-2; 9 bases are shared with TRBD1. The CDR3 runs to 16 residues. CDR1 SGDLS and CDR2 YYNGEE come from the germline V gene. V lost 2 bases to trimming and J lost 7 bases; unmatched junction nucleotides: 12. CDR3 protein: CASSVRDRVYSGGYTF. CDR3 DNA sequence: TGTGCCAGCAGCGTCCGGGACAGGGTCTATTCGGGTGGCTACACCTTC.

The rearrangement uses TRBV4-1 and TRBJ1-5; D may be TRBD1 (5 bases). V lost 4 bases and J 0 bases, leaving 13 bases between the germline ends. The germline V gene encodes CDR1 MGHRA and CDR2 YSYEKL. The length of the CDR3 is 16 residues. The CDR3: CASSLTDSYSNQPQHF. CDR3 bases: TGCGCCAGCAGCCTGACTGACAGCTATAGCAATCAGCCCCAGCATTTT.

This chain uses TRBV19 with TRBJ1-1; the D is unclear. V was trimmed by 4 bases and J by 1 base, leaving 7 bases between them. This CDR3 spans 13 amino acids. The germline gives CDR1 LNHDA, CDR2 SQIVND (reference sequence). CDR3 region: CASSSPGNTEAFF. DNA for the CDR3: TGTGCCAGTAGTAGCCCGGGGAACACTGAAGCTTTCTTT.